A selection of T cell receptor beta chains follows, all from one sample in a study of OX40 agonist ivuxolimab in advanced cancers. Assay used: immunoSEQ multiplex PCR; TCRdb lists only in-frame clones, some missing. The data contain tens of thousands of clones, approximately 92% of them singletons. The sequenced sample was CD4+ or CD8+ T cells sorted from blood, obtained in a trial of the OX40 agonist ivuxolimab. Receptor source: an adult with an advanced solid tumor such as melanoma, head and neck, liver or kidney cancer. Both conserved end residues are part of each CDR3.

TRBV25-1 | CASRGSAEQFF
TRBV27 | CASSLGTGDPYNEQFF
TRBV13 | CASSPQEAMEEKLFF
TRBV10-3 | CAISEFNRAGEVYGYTF
TRBV19 | CASSPRDSQETQYF
TRBV27 | CASSLAAGGPWTGELFF
TRBV19 | CASSIKARPSTDTQYF
TRBV6-4 | CASSEGGSGANEQFF
TRBV2 | CASIPLAGEETQYF
TRBV4-1 | CASSQVGQGSTEAFF
TRBV7-9 | CASRPTSHPSDTQYF
TRBV7-9 | CASRLAGGPGADTQYF
TRBV4-1 | CASSQDVGTSAYNEQFF
TRBV6-6 | CASSVTGELFF
TRBV27 | CASSLALQNHEQFF
TRBV27 | CASIDTGTGNYEQYF
TRBV5-1 | CASSLGVAYEQYF
TRBV6-5 | CASSWDREEENTEAFF
TRBV13 | CASSLRVGTSVEETQYF
TRBV2 | CASIPTGSSYNSPLHF
TRBV10-1 | CASSDQGTHEQYF
TRBV7-6 | CASSSVTLEETQYF
TRBV19 | CASSSLPGQEETQYF
TRBV7-9 | CASSLTPQPRNTEAFF
TRBV13 | CASSQRGAGELFF
TRBV19 | CASSIEGQGGRPQHF
TRBV7-9 | CASSLLAETDTQYF
TRBV5-6 | CASSLGPFLAGARELFF
TRBV7-9 | CASSTGENQPQHF
TRBV28 | CASSRGVRQPQHF
TRBV27 | CASRVGSGTGELFF
TRBV10-1 | CASITSRGNRPEAFF
TRBV4-2 | CASGLLGSGRNNEQFF
TRBV29-1 | CSVGVAGVYEQFF
TRBV19 | CASSLSPTGWETQYF
TRBV4-3 | CASSQGGAYGYTF
TRBV7-8 | CASSFGGGTEAFF
TRBV28 | CASSPDRPDSPLHF
TRBV6-1 | CASSDRSTYEQYF
TRBV9 | CASRGGHPGELFF
TRBV4-3 | CASSQVAGVPNREQFF
TRBV19 | CASRDGGRTEAFF
TRBV19 | CASSQAVSNQPQHF
TRBV27 | CASSLAGPLYEQYF